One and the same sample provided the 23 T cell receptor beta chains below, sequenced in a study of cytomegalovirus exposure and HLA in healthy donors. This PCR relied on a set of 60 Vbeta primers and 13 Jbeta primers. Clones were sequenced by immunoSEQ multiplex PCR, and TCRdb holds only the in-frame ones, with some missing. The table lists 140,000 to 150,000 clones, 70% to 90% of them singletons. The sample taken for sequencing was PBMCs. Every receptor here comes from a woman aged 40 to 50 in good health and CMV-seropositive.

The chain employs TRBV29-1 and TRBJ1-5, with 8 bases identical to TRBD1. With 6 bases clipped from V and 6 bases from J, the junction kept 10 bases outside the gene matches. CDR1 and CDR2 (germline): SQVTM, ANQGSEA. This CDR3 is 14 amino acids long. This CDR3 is CSVQTGVGTQPQHF. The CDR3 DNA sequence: TGCAGCGTCCAGACAGGGGTTGGGACTCAGCCCCAGCATTTT.

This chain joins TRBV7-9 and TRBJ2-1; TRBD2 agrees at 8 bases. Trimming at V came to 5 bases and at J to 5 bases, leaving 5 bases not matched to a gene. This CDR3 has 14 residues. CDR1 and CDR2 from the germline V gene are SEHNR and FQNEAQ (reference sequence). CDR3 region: CASSPGLANNEQFF. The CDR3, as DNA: TGTGCCAGCAGCCCCGGACTAGCTAACAATGAGCAGTTCTTC.

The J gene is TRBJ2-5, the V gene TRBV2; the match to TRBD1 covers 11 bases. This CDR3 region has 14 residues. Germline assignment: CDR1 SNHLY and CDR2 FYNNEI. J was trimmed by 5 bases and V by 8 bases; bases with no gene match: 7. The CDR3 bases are TGTGCCAGCGGCGGGGACAGGGGGATTGAGACCCAGTACTTC. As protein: CASGGDRGIETQYF. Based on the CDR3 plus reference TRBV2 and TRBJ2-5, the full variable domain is EPEVTQTPSHQVTQMGQEVILRCVPISNHLYFYWYRQILGQKVEFLVSFYNNEISEKSEIFDDQFSVERPDGSNFTLKIRSTKLEDSAMYFCASGGDRGIETQYFGPGTRLLVL.

This CDR3 is CASSLDRDRGTNTGELFF. For the CDR3, the DNA is TGTGCCAGCAGCTTAGACCGGGACAGGGGGACCAACACCGGGGAGCTGTTTTTT. This chain links TRBV5-4 with TRBJ2-2; 11 bases map to TRBD1. V lost 2 bases, J lost 2 bases, and 8 bases stayed unmatched. The CDR3 totals 18 residues. Germline CDR1 is SGHNT and CDR2 is YYREEE (reference sequence).

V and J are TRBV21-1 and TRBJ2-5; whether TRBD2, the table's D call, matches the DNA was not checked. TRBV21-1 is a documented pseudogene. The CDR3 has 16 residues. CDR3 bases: TGTGCCAGCAGCAAAGGCGCTAGTTTTGTGAGGGAGACCCAGTACTTC. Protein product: CASSKGASFVRETQYF.

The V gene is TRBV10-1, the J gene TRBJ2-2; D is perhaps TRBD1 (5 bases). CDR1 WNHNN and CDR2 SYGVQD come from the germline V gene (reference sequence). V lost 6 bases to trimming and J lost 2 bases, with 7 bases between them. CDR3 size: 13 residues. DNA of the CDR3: TGCGCCAGCAGGGACACTAACACCGGGGAGCTGTTTTTT. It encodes CASRDTNTGELFF.

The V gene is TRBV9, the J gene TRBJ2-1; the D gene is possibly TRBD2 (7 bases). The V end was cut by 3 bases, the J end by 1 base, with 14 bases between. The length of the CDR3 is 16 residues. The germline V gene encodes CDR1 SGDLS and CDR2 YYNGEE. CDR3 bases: TGTGCCAGCAGCGCCTACCGGGGGGCTTCCTACAATGAGCAGTTCTTC. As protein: CASSAYRGASYNEQFF.

CDR3 residues: CAWSARTGANSPLHF. The CDR3 bases are TGTGCCTGGAGTGCGAGGACAGGGGCTAATTCACCCCTCCACTTT. The V gene is TRBV30, the J gene TRBJ1-6, with 9 positions matching TRBD1. CDR3 length equals 15 residues. V lost 1 base and J lost 6; bases outside the gene matches: 4. CDR1 and CDR2 (germline): GTSNPN, SVGIG (reference sequence).

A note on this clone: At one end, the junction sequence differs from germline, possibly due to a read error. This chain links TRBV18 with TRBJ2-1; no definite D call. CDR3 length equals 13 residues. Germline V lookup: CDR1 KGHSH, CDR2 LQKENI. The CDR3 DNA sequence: TGTGCCAGCTTACCACACTTGGACAATGAGCAGTTCTTC. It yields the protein CASLPHLDNEQFF.

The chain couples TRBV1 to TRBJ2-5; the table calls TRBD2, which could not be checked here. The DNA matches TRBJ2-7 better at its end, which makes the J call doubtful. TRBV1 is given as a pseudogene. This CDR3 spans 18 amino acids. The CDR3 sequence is CTGVKGLDPVYGSYEQYF. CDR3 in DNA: TGCACCGGAGTAAAGGGACTAGACCCTGTTTACGGCTCCTACGAGCAGTACTTC.

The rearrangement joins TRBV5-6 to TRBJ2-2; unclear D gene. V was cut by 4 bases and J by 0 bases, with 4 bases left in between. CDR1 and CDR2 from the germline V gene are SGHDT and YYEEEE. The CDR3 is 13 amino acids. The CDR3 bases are TGTGCCAGCAGCCTCGCGAACACCGGGGAGCTGTTTTTT. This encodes CASSLANTGELFF.

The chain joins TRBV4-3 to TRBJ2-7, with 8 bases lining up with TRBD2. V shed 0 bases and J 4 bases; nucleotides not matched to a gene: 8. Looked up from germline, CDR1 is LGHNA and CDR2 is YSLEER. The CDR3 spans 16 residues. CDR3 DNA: TGCGCCAGCAGCCAAGAGGGAGCGGGGGCGGGGTACGAGCAGTACTTC. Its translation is CASSQEGAGAGYEQYF.

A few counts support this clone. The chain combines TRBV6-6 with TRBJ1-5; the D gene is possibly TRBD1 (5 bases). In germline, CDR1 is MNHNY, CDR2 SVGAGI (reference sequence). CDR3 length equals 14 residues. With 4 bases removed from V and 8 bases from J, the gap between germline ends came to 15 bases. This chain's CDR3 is CASSSRVSREPQHF. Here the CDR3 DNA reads TGTGCCAGCAGTTCCAGGGTCAGTAGGGAGCCCCAGCATTTT.

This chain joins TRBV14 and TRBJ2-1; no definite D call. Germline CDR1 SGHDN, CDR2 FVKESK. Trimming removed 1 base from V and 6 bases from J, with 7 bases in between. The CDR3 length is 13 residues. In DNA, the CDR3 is TGTGCCAGCAGCCAAGTAGTCGGCAATGAGCAGTTCTTC. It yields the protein CASSQVVGNEQFF.

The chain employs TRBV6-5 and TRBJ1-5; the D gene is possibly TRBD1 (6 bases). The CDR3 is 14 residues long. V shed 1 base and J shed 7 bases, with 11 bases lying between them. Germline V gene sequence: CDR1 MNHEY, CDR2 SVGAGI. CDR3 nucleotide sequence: TGTGCCAGCAGTTACTACAGGGAGGGCCAGCCCCAGCATTTT. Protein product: CASSYYREGQPQHF.

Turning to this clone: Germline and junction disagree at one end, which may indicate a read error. CDR3 nucleotides: TGTGCTAGCAGCTTAACAGGGGAGACTGAAGCTTTCTTT. It codes for CASSLTGETEAFF. The V and J genes are TRBV7-7 and TRBJ1-1, with 7 bases identical to TRBD1. The CDR3 extends over 13 amino acids. Germline loops: CDR1 SSHAT, CDR2 FNYEAQ (reference sequence).

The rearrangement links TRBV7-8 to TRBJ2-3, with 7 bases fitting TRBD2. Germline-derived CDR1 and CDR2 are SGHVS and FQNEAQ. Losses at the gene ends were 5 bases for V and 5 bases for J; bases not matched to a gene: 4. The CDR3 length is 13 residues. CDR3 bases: TGTGCCAGCAGCCCCCGGGGGGAAGATACGCAGTATTTT. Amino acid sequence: CASSPRGEDTQYF.

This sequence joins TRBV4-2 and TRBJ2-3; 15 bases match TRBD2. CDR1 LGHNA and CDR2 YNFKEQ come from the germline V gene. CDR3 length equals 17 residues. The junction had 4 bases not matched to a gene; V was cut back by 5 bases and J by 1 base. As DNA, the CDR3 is TGTGCCAGCAGCGCCGGGACTAGCGGGGGGCGCACAGATACGCAGTATTTT. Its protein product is CASSAGTSGGRTDTQYF.

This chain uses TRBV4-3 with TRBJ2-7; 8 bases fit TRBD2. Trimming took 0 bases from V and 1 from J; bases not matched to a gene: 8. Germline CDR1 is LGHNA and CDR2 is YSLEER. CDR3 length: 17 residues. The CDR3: CASSQDAGSGESYEQYF. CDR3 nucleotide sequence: TGCGCCAGCAGCCAAGATGCCGGTAGCGGGGAATCCTACGAGCAGTACTTC.

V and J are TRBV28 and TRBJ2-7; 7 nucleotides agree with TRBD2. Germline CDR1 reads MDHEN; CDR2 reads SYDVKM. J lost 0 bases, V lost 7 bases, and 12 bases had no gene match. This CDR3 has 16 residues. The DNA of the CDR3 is TGTGCCAGCACCCCCTCAAGCGGGGTTAGCTCCTACGAGCAGTACTTC. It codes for CASTPSSGVSSYEQYF.

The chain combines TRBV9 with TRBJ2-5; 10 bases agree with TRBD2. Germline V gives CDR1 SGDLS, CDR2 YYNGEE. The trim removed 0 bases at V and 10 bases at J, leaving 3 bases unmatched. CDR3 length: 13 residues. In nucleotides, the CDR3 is TGTGCCAGCAGCGTAGGGGTAGCGGGAGGCCAGTACTTC. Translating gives CASSVGVAGGQYF.

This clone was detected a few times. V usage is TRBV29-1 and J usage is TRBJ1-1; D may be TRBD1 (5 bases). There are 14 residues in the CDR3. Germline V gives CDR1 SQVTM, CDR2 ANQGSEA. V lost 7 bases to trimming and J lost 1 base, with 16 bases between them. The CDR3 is CSADMGGRNTEAFF. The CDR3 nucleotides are TGCAGCGCTGACATGGGGGGGAGGAACACTGAAGCTTTCTTT.

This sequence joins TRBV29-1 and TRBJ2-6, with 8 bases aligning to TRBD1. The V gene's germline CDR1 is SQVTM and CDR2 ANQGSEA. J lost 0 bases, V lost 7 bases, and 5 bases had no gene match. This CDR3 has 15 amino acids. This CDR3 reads CSAGTGSSGANVLTF. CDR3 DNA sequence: TGCAGCGCCGGGACAGGTAGCTCTGGGGCCAACGTCCTGACTTTC.